Listed below are T cell receptor beta chains from one sample, sequenced in a study of blood T cell repertoires in COVID-19. Measured with immunoSEQ multiplex PCR; TCRdb has only the in-frame clones, and not every one. This table has 300,000 to 400,000 clones, more than 75% appearing once. The sample comprised peripheral blood. All receptors derive from a woman aged 50 to 65 with COVID-19, enrolled during active disease. Each CDR3 is given with its conserved first and last residue. D genes are given only for firm matches. Size tells how often a clone was seen (once, few, many) or the class of an expanded clone, and some rows leave it out.

j_gene,len,v_gene,d_gene,abundance,CDR3nt,CDR3aa
TRBJ2-7,16,TRBV18,-,-,TGTGCCAGCTCACCCTTCTCCGAGACACTGGTGGAAGGGCAGTACTTC,CASSPFSETLVEGQYF
TRBJ2-7,16,TRBV7-6,TRBD1,-,TGTGCCAGCAGCTTAGTCCCTGGACAGGGGCGTAACGAGCAGTACTTC,CASSLVPGQGRNEQYF
TRBJ2-2,16,TRBV3-1/TRBV3-2,-,once,TGTGCCAGCAGCCAAGAGAGGGGAACAGGGACCGGGGAGCTGTTTTTT,CASSQERGTGTGELFF
TRBJ1-1,15,TRBV25-1,-,-,TGTGCCAGCAGTGAACTTGGTTCAGGGGCAGCTGAAGCTTTCTTT,CASSELGSGAAEAFF
TRBJ1-1,13,TRBV18,-,-,TGTGCCAGCTCACCACCGGGGCAGGCTGAAGCTTTCTTT,CASSPPGQAEAFF
TRBJ2-1,17,TRBV4-3,TRBD2,-,TGCGCCAGCAGCCAAGAGACTAGCGGACTCTCCTACAATGAGCAGTTCTTC,CASSQETSGLSYNEQFF
TRBJ2-7,17,TRBV11-2,TRBD1,-,TGTGCCAGCAGCTTATTGACAGGGACACCAATTTCCTACGAGCAGTACTTC,CASSLLTGTPISYEQYF
TRBJ2-7,13,TRBV2,TRBD1,-,TGTGCCAGCAAAGGACAGGGGGAGTACGAGCAGTACTTC,CASKGQGEYEQYF
TRBJ2-5,13,TRBV2,TRBD1,-,TGTGCCAGCAGCCGACAGGGTTCAGAGACCCAGTACTTC,CASSRQGSETQYF
TRBJ1-3,14,TRBV9,-,-,TGTGCCAGCAGCCCGGACAGAAATGGAAACACCATATATTTT,CASSPDRNGNTIYF
TRBJ2-1,16,TRBV4-2,-,-,TGTGCCAGCAGCCAAGCCCTAGGCGGTAGCTACAATGAGCAGTTCTTC,CASSQALGGSYNEQFF
TRBJ2-1,15,TRBV19,TRBD2,-,TGTGCCAGTAGTATTAGCGGGAGCATCTCCAATGAGCAGTTCTTC,CASSISGSISNEQFF
TRBJ2-7,15,TRBV27,TRBD1,once,TGTGCCACTCAAGAGATAGGACAGGGGAACCACGAGCAGTACTTC,CATQEIGQGNHEQYF
TRBJ2-1,12,TRBV30,TRBD2,-,TGTGCCTGGAGTAGCGGGAGCAATGAGCAGTTCTTC,CAWSSGSNEQFF
TRBJ1-3,14,TRBV7-2,TRBD1,-,TGTGCCAGCCACAGGGGCGCCTCTGGAAACACCATATATTTT,CASHRGASGNTIYF
TRBJ2-1,17,TRBV10-1,TRBD2,-,TGCGCCAGCAGTGGGATAATAGGGAAGCGGGAGTACAATGAGCAGTTCTTC,CASSGIIGKREYNEQFF
TRBJ2-3,16,TRBV11-3,-,-,TGTGCCAGCAGCTTAGGAGCAGGGAGGACCACAGATACGCAGTATTTT,CASSLGAGRTTDTQYF
TRBJ1-1,14,TRBV10-3,-,-,TGTGCCATCAGGAAGGGACAAGGGCTCGATCAAGCTTTCTTT,CAIRKGQGLDQAFF
TRBJ2-5,13,TRBV3-1/TRBV3-2,-,-,TGTGCCACCCGGCGGGGTAGCCAAGAGACCCAGTACTTC,CATRRGSQETQYF
TRBJ1-4,15,TRBV3-1/TRBV3-2,-,once,TGTGCCAGCAGCCAAGTAATGGGTGGAGGTGAAAAACTGTTTTTT,CASSQVMGGGEKLFF
TRBJ2-3,17,TRBV6-2/TRBV6-3,TRBD2,-,TGTGCCAGCAGTTACTTTCGCGGGAGGGGTGACACAGATACGCAGTATTTT,CASSYFRGRGDTDTQYF
TRBJ2-5,14,TRBV5-1,-,-,TGCGCCAGCAGCCCCTACCAGGGCCCGGAGACCCAGTACTTC,CASSPYQGPETQYF
TRBJ2-7,16,TRBV3-1/TRBV3-2,-,-,TGTGCCAGCAGTCCCATAACACGTGACGGGATCTACGAGCAGTACTTC,CASSPITRDGIYEQYF
TRBJ2-1,15,TRBV5-1,TRBD2,few,TGCGCCAGCAGCCGAGGGGCTAGCGGCTGGGATGAGCAGTTCTTC,CASSRGASGWDEQFF
TRBJ2-3,15,TRBV3-1/TRBV3-2,-,-,TGTGCCAGCAGCCAAGGAGGCGGGAAGGCAGATACGCAGTATTTT,CASSQGGGKADTQYF
TRBJ1-1,14,TRBV18,-,-,TGTGCCAGCTCTCCCCCCCCCGGGAACACTGAAGCTTTCTTT,CASSPPPGNTEAFF
TRBJ1-5,16,TRBV19,TRBD1,-,TGTGCCACCAAGCGCGGACAGGACTTAGGTAATCAGCCCCAGCATTTT,CATKRGQDLGNQPQHF
TRBJ2-7,18,TRBV21-1,-,-,TGTGCCAGCAGAAGAGTCTACCCCGGGCGGGAGAGGGGGTACGAGCAGTACTTC,CASRRVYPGRERGYEQYF
TRBJ1-5,18,TRBV7-9,-,once,TGTGCCAGCAGCTTAGTACCTTGGGGAGGGACGGGGGCCCAGCCCCAGCATTTT,CASSLVPWGGTGAQPQHF
TRBJ1-1,13,TRBV14,-,-,TGTGCCAGCAGCCTATCAGTGAACACTGAAGCTTTCTTT,CASSLSVNTEAFF
TRBJ2-1,13,TRBV18,-,few,TGTGCCAGCTCACCACCCCCAGGGGATGAGCAGTTCTTC,CASSPPPGDEQFF
TRBJ2-7,15,TRBV19,TRBD1,few,TGTGCCAGTAGTATGACAGGGTGGCCCCTCCGCGGGCAGTACTTC,CASSMTGWPLRGQYF
TRBJ1-6,14,TRBV25-1,-,few,TGTGCCAGCAGTGCACTTAGTTATAATTCACCCCTCCACTTT,CASSALSYNSPLHF
TRBJ2-6,17,TRBV5-8,-,-,TGTGCCAGCAGCTTGTGGCAGGGCCTCTCTGGGGCCAACGTCCTGACTTTC,CASSLWQGLSGANVLTF
TRBJ2-7,16,TRBV1,-,-,TGCACCAGCAGCCAATCCGGGACTAGCGGGAACTACGAGCAGTACTTC,CTSSQSGTSGNYEQYF
TRBJ2-7,15,TRBV3-1/TRBV3-2,TRBD1,-,TGTGCCAGCAGCCCAGACGGGGACAGGGGTCGGAGGCAGTACTTC,CASSPDGDRGRRQYF
TRBJ1-2,14,TRBV7-9,-,-,TGTGCCAGCAGCTTAGGGGAGGAGAGCCATGGCTACACCTTC,CASSLGEESHGYTF
TRBJ1-2,13,TRBV6-5,TRBD1,-,TGTGCCAGCAGTCGGGACAGGGGGCTCGGCTACACCTTC,CASSRDRGLGYTF
TRBJ2-1,13,TRBV7-9,-,-,TGTGCCAGCAGCTTAGTGGGGGCAGATGAGCAGTTCTTC,CASSLVGADEQFF
TRBJ2-5,14,TRBV7-9,-,-,TGTGCCAGTGACGAGAAAGAGGGCGGGGAGACCCAGTACTTC,CASDEKEGGETQYF